This TCR beta chain was identified during a study of T-cell reconstitution after alpha-beta-depleted transplantation in children. Germline assignment: CDR1 MNHNS and CDR2 SASEGT. The V and J ends lost 5 bases and 1 base, in that order; junction bases with no gene match: 8. The CDR3 is 16 amino acids. This clonotype appeared a few times. Unique molecular identifiers were used to barcode this TCRbeta library. MiXCR, run by TCRdb on the PCR reads, gives a single entry per CDR3 protein. The sample holds about 220,000 distinct CDR3 sequences, approximately 17% seen once. This clonotype originated in a male patient aged 2 to 9 who had a stem cell transplant for acute lymphoblastic leukemia, so the T cells may come from the graft donor. The sequences come from PBMCs, mostly from graft donor cells, collected 360 days after TCRalphabeta/CD19-depleted stem cell transplant. The rearrangement uses TRBV6-1 and TRBJ2-3, with 8 bases lining up with TRBD1. The CDR3 here is CASSTGTGPGTDTQYF. CDR3 DNA: TGTGCCAGCAGTACCGGGACAGGACCAGGCACAGATACGCAGTATTTT.